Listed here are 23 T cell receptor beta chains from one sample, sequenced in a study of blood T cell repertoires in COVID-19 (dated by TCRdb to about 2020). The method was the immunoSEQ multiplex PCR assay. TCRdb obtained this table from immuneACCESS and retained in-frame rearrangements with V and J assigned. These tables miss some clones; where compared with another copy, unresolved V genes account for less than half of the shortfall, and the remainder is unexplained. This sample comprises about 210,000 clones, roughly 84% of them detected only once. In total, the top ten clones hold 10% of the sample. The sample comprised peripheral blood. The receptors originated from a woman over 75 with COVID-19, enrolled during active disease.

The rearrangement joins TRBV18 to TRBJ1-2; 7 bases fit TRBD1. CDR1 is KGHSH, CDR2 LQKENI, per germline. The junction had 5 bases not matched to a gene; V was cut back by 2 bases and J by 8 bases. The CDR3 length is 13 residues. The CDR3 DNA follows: TGTGCCAGCTCACCAAGACAGGGTGTGGGCTACACCTTC. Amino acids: CASSPRQGVGYTF.

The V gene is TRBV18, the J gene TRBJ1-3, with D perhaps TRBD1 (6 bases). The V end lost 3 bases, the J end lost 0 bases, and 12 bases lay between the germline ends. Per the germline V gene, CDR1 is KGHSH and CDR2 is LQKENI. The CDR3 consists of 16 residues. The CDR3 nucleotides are TGTGCCAGCTCACCGCTCCGGGACAACTCTGGAAACACCATATATTTT. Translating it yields CASSPLRDNSGNTIYF.

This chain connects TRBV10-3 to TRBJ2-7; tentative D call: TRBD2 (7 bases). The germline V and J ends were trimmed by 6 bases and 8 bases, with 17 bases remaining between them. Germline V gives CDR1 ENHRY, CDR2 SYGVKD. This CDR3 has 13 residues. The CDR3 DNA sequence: TGTGCCATCAGGGGGGGGGACACCCCTAAGCAGTACGTC. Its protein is CAIRGGDTPKQYV.

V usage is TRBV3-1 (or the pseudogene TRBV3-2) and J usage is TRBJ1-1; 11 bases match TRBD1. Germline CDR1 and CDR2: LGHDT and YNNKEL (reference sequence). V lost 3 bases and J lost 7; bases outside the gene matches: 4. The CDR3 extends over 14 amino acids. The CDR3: CASSHGTGGFEAFF. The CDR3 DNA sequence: TGTGCCAGCAGCCACGGGACAGGGGGGTTTGAAGCTTTCTTT.

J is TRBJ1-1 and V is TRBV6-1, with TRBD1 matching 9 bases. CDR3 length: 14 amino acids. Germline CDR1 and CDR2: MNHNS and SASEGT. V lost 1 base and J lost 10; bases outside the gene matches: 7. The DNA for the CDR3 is TGTGCCAGCAGTGAAGGGGACAGGGCCTTAAGAGCTTTCTTT. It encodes CASSEGDRALRAFF.

CDR3 nucleotides: TGTGCCAGCAGCCAGGCTAGCTCAGGACTCTATGGCTACACCTTC. Translated, it gives CASSQASSGLYGYTF. This chain uses TRBV3-1 (or the pseudogene TRBV3-2) with TRBJ1-2; D remains ambiguous. Trimming took off 3 bases at V and 4 bases at J, with 15 bases between the two ends. Germline-derived CDR1 and CDR2 are LGHDT and YNNKEL (reference sequence). The CDR3 is 15 amino acids.

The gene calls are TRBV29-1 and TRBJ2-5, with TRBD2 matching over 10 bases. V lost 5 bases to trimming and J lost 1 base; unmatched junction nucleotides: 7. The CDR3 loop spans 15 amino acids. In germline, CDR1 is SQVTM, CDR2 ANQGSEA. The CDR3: CSVNAGTSVQETQYF. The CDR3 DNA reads TGCAGCGTTAATGCCGGGACTAGCGTCCAAGAGACCCAGTACTTC.

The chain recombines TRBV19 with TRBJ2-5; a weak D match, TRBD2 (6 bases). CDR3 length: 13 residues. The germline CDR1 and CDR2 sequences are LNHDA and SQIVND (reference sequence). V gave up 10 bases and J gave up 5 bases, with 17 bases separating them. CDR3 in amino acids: CATGGLPGETQYF. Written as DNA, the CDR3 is TGTGCCACTGGGGGACTTCCTGGGGAGACCCAGTACTTC.

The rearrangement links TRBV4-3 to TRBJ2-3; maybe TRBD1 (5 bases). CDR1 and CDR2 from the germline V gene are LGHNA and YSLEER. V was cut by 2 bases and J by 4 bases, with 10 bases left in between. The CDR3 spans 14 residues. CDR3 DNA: TGCGCCAGCAGCCAAAACCAGGGTCCAGATACGCAGTATTTT. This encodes CASSQNQGPDTQYF.

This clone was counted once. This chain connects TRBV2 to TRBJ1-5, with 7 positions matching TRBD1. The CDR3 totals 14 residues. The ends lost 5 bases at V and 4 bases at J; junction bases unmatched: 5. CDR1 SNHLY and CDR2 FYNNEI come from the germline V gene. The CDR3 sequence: CASSTGTANQPQHF. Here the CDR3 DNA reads TGTGCCAGCAGTACCGGGACAGCGAATCAGCCCCAGCATTTT.

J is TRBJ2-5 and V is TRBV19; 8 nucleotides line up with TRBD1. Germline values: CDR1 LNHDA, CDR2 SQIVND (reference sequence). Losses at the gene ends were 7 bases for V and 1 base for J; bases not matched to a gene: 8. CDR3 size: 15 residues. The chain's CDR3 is CASTSQGAGQETQYF. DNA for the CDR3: TGTGCCAGTACCTCCCAGGGGGCGGGCCAAGAGACCCAGTACTTC.

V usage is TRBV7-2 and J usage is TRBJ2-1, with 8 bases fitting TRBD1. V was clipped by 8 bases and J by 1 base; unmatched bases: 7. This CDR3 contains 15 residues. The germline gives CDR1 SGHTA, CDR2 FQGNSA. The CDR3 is CASGLGDRSYNEQFF. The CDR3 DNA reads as TGTGCCAGCGGTCTAGGGGACAGGTCCTACAATGAGCAGTTCTTC.

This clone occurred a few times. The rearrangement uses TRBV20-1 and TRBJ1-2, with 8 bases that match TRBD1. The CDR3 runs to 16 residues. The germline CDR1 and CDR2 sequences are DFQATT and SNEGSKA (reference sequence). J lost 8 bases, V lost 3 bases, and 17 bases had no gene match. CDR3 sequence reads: CSASEDTAQGVYGYTF. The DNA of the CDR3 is TGCAGTGCTAGTGAAGACACCGCACAGGGGGTATACGGCTACACCTTC.

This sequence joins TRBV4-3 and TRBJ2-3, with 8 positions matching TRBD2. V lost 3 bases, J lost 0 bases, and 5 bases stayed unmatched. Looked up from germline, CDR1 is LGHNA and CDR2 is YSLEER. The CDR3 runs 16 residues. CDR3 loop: CASSQELAVSTDTQYF. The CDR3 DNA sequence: TGCGCCAGCAGCCAGGAACTAGCGGTCAGCACAGATACGCAGTATTTT.

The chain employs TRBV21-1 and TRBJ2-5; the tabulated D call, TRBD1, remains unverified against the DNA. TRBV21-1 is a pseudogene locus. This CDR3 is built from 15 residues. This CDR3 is CASNPTWGQQETQYF. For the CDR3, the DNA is TGTGCCAGCAATCCAACATGGGGGCAGCAAGAGACCCAGTACTTC.

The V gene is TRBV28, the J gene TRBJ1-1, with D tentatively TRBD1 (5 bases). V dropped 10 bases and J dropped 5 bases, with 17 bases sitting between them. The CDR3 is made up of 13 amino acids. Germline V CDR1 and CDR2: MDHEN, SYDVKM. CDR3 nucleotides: TGTGCCACGGGGGGGATGGGGCCTACTGAAGCTTTCTTT. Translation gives CATGGMGPTEAFF. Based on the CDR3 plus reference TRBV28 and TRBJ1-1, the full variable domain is DVKVTQSSRYLVKRTGEKVFLECVQDMDHENMFWYRQDPGLGLRLIYFSYDVKMKEKGDIPEGYSVSREKKERFSLILESASTNQTSMYLCATGGMGPTEAFFGQGTRLTVV.

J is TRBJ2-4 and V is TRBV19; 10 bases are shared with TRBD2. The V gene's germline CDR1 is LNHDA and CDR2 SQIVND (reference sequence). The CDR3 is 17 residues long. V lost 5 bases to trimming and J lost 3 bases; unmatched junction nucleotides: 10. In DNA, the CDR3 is TGTGCCAGTAGTTCACCGGGACTAGCGTCGGGCAAAAACATTCAGTACTTC. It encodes CASSSPGLASGKNIQYF.

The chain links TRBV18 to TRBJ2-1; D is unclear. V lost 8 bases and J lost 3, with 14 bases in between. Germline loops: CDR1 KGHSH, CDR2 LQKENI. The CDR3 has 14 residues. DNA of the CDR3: TGTGCCAGCCGGTACAGCAATCACTACAATGAGCAGTTCTTC. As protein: CASRYSNHYNEQFF.

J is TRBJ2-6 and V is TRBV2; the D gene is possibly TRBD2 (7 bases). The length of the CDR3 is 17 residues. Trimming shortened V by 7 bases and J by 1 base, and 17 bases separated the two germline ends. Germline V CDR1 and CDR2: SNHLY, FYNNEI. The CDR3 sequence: CASTIQGGVSGANVLTF. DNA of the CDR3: TGTGCCAGCACTATACAGGGAGGGGTGTCTGGGGCCAACGTCCTGACTTTC.

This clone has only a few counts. CDR3 DNA: TGTGCCAGCAGCGCCCCCCCGGACAGAGGCTCCTACGAGCAGTACTTC. Encoded protein: CASSAPPDRGSYEQYF. The chain employs TRBV5-4 and TRBJ2-7, with a possible D match to TRBD1 (6 bases). Trimming took 4 bases from V and 0 from J, leaving 17 bases between them. The CDR3 extends over 16 amino acids. CDR1 is SGHNT and CDR2 is YYREEE in the germline V gene (reference sequence). Based on the CDR3 plus reference TRBV5-4 and TRBJ2-7, the full variable domain is ETGVTQSPTHLIKTRGQQVTLRCSSQSGHNTVSWYQQALGQGPQFIFQYYREEENGRGNFPPRFSGLQFPNYSSELNVNALELDDSALYLCASSAPPDRGSYEQYFGPGTRLTVT.

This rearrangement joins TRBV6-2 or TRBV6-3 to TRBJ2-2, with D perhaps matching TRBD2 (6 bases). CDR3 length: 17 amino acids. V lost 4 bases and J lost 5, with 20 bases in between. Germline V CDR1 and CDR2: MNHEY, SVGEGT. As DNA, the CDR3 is TGTGCCAGCAGTTCCGGGGGAGCAGGCTTCGAGACCGGGGAGCTGTTTTTT. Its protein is CASSSGGAGFETGELFF.

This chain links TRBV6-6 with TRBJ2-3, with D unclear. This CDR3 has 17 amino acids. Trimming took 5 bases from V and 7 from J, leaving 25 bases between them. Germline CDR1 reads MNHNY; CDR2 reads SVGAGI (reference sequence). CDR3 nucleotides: TGTGCCAGCAGTCCCAGCAACTCCAGGTACCCTTCATATACGCAGTATTTT. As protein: CASSPSNSRYPSYTQYF.

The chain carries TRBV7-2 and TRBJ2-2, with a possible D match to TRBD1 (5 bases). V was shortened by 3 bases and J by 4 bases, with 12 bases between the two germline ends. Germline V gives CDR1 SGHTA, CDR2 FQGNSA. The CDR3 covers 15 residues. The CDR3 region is CASSLLGATTGELFF. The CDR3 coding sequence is TGTGCCAGCAGCTTGTTAGGGGCGACCACCGGGGAGCTGTTTTTT.